Many counts were recorded for the clone carrying this T cell receptor beta chain. The antigen is undetermined. This sample stems from a study of regulatory T cells in long-lasting Graves disease. Investigators prepared the TCR beta libraries by applying iRepertoire HTBI primers and Arm-PCR of CDR3 regions. In the study's own analysis: The samples yielded 50 to 80 TRBV and around 13 TRBJ segments. A single record per CDR3 protein comes from TCRdb applying MiXCR to the multiplex PCR reads. TCRdb, rather than the study authors, made the V and J calls. The sample has approximately 310,000 distinct CDR3 sequences; 18% are singletons. The CDR3 totals 16 residues. Trimming pared 1 base from V and 6 bases from J, leaving 18 bases between. Germline CDR1 reads SGHVS; CDR2 reads FQNEAQ. Study results and limitations: Accuracy was possibly reduced by small sample size. Persistent disease samples used TRBV28, TRBJ1-2 and TRBJ2-5 preferentially.

Regarding time point: newly diagnosed GD, antithyroid drugs for less than 3 months. Generation of the TCR library employed RNA extracted from PBMCs. Graves' disease diagnosis used American Thyroid Association guidelines. This TCR was sampled from a female donor with Graves disease. This rearrangement joins TRBV7-8 to TRBJ1-2, with D possibly TRBD1 on 6 matching bases. This specimen consisted of peripheral blood mononuclear cells (PBMCs), obtained at new diagnosis, from a patient treated with antithyroid drugs. The CDR3 bases are TGTGCCAGCAGCTTAGGAGGACAGCCTCCTAGTGATGGCTACACCTTC. Translated: CASSLGGQPPSDGYTF. Together with reference TRBV7-8 and TRBJ1-2, the CDR3 gives the full variable domain: GAGVSQSPRYKVAKRGQDVALRCDPISGHVSLFWYQQALGQGPEFLTYFQNEAQLDKSGLPSDRFFAERPEGSVSTLKIQRTQQEDSAVYLCASSLGGQPPSDGYTFGSGTRLTVV.